The TCR beta chain under discussion was sequenced for a study of cytomegalovirus exposure and HLA in healthy donors. Study-level results: An ancestry cluster, one associated with Asian ancestry, reportedly showed fewer N-insertions than the roughly 610-donor mean in a later analysis.

As to this clone: Its antigen is unidentified.

A multiplex PCR was run with 60 Vbeta primers and 13 Jbeta primers. The data were produced by immunoSEQ multiplex PCR, yet TCRdb's version contains in-frame clones alone and is incomplete. The data contain some 170,000 clones, 79% of them singletons. The material sequenced was PBMCs. This TCR was sampled from a man between 35 and 55 years old in good health and CMV-seronegative.

The CDR3 bases are TGCGCCAGCAGCTCCGGGACAGGAATGAACACTGAAGCTTTCTTT. Protein sequence: CASSSGTGMNTEAFF. The gene calls are TRBV5-1 and TRBJ1-1; 8 positions match TRBD1. The ends lost 3 bases at V and 0 bases at J; junction bases unmatched: 4. In germline, CDR1 is SGHRS, CDR2 YFSETQ. CDR3 length: 15 residues.